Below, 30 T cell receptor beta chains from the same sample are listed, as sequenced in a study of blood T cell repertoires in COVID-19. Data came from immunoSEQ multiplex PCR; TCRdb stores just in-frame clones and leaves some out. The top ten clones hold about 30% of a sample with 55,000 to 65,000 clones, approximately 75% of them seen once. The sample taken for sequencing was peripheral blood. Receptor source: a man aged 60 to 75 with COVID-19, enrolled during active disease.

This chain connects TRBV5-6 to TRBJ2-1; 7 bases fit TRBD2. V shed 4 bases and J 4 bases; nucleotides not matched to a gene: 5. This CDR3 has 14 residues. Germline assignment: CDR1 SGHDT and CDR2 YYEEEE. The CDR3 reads CASSREARYNEQFF. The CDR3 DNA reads TGTGCCAGCAGCCGGGAGGCCAGATACAATGAGCAGTTCTTC.

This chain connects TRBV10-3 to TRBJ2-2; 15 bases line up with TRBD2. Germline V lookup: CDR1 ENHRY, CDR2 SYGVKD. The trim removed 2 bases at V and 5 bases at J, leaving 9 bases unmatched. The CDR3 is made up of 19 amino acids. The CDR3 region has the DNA TGTGCCATCAGTGAGGGGGGACTAGCGGGAGGAAGGAGTACCGGGGAGCTGTTTTTT. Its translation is CAISEGGLAGGRSTGELFF.

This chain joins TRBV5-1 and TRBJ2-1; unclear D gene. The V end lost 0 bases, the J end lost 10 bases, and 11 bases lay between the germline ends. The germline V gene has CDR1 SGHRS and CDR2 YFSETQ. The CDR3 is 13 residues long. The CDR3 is CASSLDLDSEQFF. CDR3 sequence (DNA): TGCGCCAGCAGCTTGGACTTAGACTCAGAGCAGTTCTTC.

The CDR3 nucleotides read TGTGCCACCAGTGATCCATCGGCCGGGTCTGGGGAGCTGTTTTTT. The encoded protein is CATSDPSAGSGELFF. This rearrangement joins TRBV24-1 to TRBJ2-2; D unclear. There are 15 residues in the CDR3. From germline, CDR1 is KGHDR and CDR2 SFDVKD. Trimming removed 3 bases from V and 8 bases from J, with 15 bases in between.

CDR3 region: CASSDRVPETQYF. The CDR3 bases are TGTGCCAGCTCAGACAGGGTCCCAGAGACCCAGTACTTC. V gene TRBV18 combines with J gene TRBJ2-5; 7 bases match TRBD1. V lost 5 bases to trimming and J lost 4 bases; unmatched junction nucleotides: 4. Germline V gene data show CDR1 as KGHSH and CDR2 as LQKENI. The CDR3 covers 13 residues. The whole variable domain, remainder taken from reference TRBV18 and TRBJ2-5, is NAGVMQNPRHLVRRRGQEARLRCSPMKGHSHVYWYRQLPEEGLKFMVYLQKENIIDESGMPKERFSAEFPKEGPSILRIQQVVRGDSAAYFCASSDRVPETQYFGPGTRLLVL.

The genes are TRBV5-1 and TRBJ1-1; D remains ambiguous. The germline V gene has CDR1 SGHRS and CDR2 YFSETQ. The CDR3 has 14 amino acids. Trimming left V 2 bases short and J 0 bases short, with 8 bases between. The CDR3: CASSFLTVNTEAFF. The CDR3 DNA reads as TGCGCCAGCAGCTTCTTAACAGTGAACACTGAAGCTTTCTTT.

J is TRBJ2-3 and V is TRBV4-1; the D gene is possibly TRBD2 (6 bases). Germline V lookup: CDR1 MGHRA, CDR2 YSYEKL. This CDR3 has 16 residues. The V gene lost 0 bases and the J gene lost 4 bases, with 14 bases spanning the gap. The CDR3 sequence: CASSQDSGNGADTQYF. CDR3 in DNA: TGCGCCAGCAGCCAAGATAGCGGCAATGGGGCAGATACGCAGTATTTT.

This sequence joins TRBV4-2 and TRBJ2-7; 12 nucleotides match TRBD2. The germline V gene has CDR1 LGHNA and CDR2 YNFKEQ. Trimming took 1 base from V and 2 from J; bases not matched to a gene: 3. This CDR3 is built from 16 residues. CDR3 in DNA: TGTGCCAGCAGCCAAGCCCGGACTAGCGGGGCCTACGAGCAGTACTTC. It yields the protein CASSQARTSGAYEQYF.

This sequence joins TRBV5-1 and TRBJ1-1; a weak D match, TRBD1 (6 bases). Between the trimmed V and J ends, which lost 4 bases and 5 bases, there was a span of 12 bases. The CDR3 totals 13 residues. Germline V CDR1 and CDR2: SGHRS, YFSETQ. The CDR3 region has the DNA TGCGCCAGCAGCAACAGGGTAAGGACTGAAGCTTTCTTT. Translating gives CASSNRVRTEAFF. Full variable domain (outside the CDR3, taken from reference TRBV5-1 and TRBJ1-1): KAGVTQTPRYLIKTRGQQVTLSCSPISGHRSVSWYQQTPGQGLQFLFEYFSETQRNKGNFPGRFSGRQFSNSRSEMNVSTLELGDSALYLCASSNRVRTEAFFGQGTRLTVV.

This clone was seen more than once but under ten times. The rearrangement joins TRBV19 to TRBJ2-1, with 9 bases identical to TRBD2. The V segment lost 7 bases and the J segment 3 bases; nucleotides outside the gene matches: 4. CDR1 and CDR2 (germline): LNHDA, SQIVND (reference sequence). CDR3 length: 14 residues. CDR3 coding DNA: TGTGCCAGTAATAGCGGGGGCCTCTACAATGAGCAGTTCTTC. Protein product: CASNSGGLYNEQFF.

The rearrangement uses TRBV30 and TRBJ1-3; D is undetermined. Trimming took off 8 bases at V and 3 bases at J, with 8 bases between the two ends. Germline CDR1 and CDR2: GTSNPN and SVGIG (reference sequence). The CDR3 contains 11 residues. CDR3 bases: TGTGCCGGCGGACTTGGAAACACCATATATTTT. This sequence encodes CAGGLGNTIYF.

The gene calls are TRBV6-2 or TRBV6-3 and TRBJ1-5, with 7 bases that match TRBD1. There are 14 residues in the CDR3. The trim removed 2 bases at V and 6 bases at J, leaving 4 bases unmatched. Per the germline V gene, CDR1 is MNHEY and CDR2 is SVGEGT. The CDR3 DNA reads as TGTGCCAGCAGTTACGCAGGGGGAGGTCAGCCCCAGCATTTT. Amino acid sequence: CASSYAGGGQPQHF.

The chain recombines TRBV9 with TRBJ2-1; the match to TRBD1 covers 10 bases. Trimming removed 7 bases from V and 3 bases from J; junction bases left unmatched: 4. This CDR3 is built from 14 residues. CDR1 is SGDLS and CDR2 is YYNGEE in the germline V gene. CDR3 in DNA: TGTGCCAGCGGCCGGACAGGGGGCTACAATGAGCAGTTCTTC. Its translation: CASGRTGGYNEQFF.

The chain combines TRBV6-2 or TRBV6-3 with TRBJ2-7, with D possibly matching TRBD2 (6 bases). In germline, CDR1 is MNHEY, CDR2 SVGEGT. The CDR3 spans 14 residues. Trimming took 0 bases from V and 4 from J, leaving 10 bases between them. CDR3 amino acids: CASSYSPGRYEQYF. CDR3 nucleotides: TGTGCCAGCAGTTACTCGCCGGGGAGGTACGAGCAGTACTTC.

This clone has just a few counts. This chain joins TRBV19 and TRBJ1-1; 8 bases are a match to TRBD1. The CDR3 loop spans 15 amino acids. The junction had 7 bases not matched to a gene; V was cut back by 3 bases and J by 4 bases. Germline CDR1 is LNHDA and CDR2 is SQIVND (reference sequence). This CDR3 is CASSMTGVLGTEAFF. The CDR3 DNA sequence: TGTGCCAGTAGTATGACAGGGGTTTTGGGCACTGAAGCTTTCTTT.

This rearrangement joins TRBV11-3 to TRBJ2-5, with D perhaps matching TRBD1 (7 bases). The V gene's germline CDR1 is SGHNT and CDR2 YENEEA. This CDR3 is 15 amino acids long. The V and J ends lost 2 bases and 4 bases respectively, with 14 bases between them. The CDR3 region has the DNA TGTGCCAGCAGCTTATACAGGGGCGGGACAGAGACCCAGTACTTC. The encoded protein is CASSLYRGGTETQYF. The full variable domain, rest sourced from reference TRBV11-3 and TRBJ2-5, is EAGVVQSPRYKIIEKKQPVAFWCNPISGHNTLYWYLQNLGQGPELLIRYENEEAVDDSQLPKDRFSAERLKGVDSTLKIQPAELGDSAVYLCASSLYRGGTETQYFGPGTRLLVL.

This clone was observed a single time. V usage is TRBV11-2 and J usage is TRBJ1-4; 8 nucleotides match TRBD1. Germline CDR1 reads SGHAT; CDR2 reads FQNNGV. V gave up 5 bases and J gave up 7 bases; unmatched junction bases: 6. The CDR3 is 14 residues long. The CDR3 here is CASSQQGVGEKLFF. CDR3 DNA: TGTGCCAGCAGCCAACAGGGGGTGGGTGAAAAACTGTTTTTT.

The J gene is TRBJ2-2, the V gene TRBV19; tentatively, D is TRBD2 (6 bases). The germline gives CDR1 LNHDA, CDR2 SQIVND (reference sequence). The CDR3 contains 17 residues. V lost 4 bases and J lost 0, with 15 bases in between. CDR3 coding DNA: TGTGCCAGTAGTAGGTGGACTGCGGGACCGAACACCGGGGAGCTGTTTTTT. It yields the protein CASSRWTAGPNTGELFF.

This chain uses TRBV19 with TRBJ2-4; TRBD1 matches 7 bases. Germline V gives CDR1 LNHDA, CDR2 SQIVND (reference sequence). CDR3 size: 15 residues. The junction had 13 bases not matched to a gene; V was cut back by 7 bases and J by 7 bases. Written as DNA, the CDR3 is TGTGCCAGTACCCCATCGAGGGGGCGCGGGAACATTCAGTACTTC. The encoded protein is CASTPSRGRGNIQYF. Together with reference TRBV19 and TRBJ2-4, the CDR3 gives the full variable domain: DGGITQSPKYLFRKEGQNVTLSCEQNLNHDAMYWYRQDPGQGLRLIYYSQIVNDFQKGDIAEGYSVSREKKESFPLTVTSAQKNPTAFYLCASTPSRGRGNIQYFGAGTRLSVL.

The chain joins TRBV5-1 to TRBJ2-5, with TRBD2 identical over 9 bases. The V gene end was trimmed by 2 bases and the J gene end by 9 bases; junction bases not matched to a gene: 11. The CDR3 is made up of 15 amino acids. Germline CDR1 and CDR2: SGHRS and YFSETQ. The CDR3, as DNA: TGCGCCAGCAGCTTAAGCGGGGGGCCCGCTGAGGCCCAGTACTTC. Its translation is CASSLSGGPAEAQYF.

In DNA, the CDR3 is TGCGCCAGCAGACATGGACTAGCGGGAGACGAGCAGTACTTC. Translation gives CASRHGLAGDEQYF. The chain employs TRBV5-1 and TRBJ2-7; 13 nucleotides align to TRBD2. Germline lookup yields CDR1 SGHRS and CDR2 YFSETQ. This CDR3 contains 14 residues. J was trimmed by 5 bases and V by 5 bases; bases with no gene match: 4. Variable domain in full (rest from reference TRBV5-1 and TRBJ2-7): KAGVTQTPRYLIKTRGQQVTLSCSPISGHRSVSWYQQTPGQGLQFLFEYFSETQRNKGNFPGRFSGRQFSNSRSEMNVSTLELGDSALYLCASRHGLAGDEQYFGPGTRLTVT.

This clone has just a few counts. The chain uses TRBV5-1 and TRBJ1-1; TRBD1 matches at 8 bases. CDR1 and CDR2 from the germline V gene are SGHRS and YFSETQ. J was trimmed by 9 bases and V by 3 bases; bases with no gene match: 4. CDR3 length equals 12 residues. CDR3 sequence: CASSYGQGKAFF. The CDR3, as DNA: TGCGCCAGCAGCTATGGACAGGGTAAAGCTTTCTTT. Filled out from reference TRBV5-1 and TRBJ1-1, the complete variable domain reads KAGVTQTPRYLIKTRGQQVTLSCSPISGHRSVSWYQQTPGQGLQFLFEYFSETQRNKGNFPGRFSGRQFSNSRSEMNVSTLELGDSALYLCASSYGQGKAFFGQGTRLTVV.

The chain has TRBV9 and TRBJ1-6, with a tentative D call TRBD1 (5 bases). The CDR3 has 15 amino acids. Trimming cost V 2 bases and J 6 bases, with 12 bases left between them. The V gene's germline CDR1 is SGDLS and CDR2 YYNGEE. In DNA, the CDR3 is TGTGCCAGCAGCGTGGGGGACGGGGGTAATTCACCCCTCCACTTT. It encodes CASSVGDGGNSPLHF.

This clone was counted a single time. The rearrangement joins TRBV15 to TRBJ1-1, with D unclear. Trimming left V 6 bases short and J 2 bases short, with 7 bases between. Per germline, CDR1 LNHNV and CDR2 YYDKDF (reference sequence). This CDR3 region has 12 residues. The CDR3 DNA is TGTGCCACCAGGCAGGCCAACACTGAAGCTTTCTTT. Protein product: CATRQANTEAFF.

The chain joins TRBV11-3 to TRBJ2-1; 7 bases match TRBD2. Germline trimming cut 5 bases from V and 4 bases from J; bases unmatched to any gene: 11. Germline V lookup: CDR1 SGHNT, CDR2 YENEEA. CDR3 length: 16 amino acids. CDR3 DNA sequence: TGTGCCAGCAGCCTTTCTCCGGGACTACCTTACAATGAGCAGTTCTTC. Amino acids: CASSLSPGLPYNEQFF.

CDR3 DNA: TGTGCCAGCAGCCCGAGGGTCCTAGCGGGTGGGACCGGGGAGCTGTTTTTT. Its protein is CASSPRVLAGGTGELFF. The genes are TRBV9 and TRBJ2-2; 8 nucleotides align to TRBD2. The germline CDR1 and CDR2 sequences are SGDLS and YYNGEE. The CDR3 is 17 residues long. The V and J ends lost 4 bases and 5 bases, in that order; junction bases with no gene match: 13.

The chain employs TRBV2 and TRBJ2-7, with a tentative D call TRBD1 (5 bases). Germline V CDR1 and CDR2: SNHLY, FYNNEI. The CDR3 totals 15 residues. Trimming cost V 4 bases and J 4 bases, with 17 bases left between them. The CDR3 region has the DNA TGTGCCAGCAGTGCGGCTTGGGGCGCTCGTTACGAGCAGTACTTC. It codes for CASSAAWGARYEQYF.

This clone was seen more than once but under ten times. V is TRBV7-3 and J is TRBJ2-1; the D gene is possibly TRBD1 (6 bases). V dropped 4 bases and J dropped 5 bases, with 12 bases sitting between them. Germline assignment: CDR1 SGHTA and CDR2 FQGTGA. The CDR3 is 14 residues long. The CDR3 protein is CASSSGQTDNEQFF. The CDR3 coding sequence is TGTGCCAGCAGCTCGGGACAAACCGACAATGAGCAGTTCTTC.

In DNA, the CDR3 is TGTGCCAGCAGCTTAGTGGGCAGGTCCTATGGCTACACCTTC. Translating gives CASSLVGRSYGYTF. The chain couples TRBV11-2 to TRBJ1-2; D unresolved. This CDR3 region has 14 residues. Germline V CDR1 and CDR2: SGHAT, FQNNGV. Deletions cut 1 base from V and 4 bases from J, with 10 bases between.

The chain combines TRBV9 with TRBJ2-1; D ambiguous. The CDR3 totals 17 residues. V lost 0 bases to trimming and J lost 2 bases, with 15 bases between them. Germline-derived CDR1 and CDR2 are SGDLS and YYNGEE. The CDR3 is CASSVGPFLSTYNEQFF. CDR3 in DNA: TGTGCCAGCAGCGTAGGTCCCTTCCTATCCACCTACAATGAGCAGTTCTTC.